This record concerns one T cell receptor beta chain sequence. Running of the assay took place at deep level. The repertoire was sequenced with immunoSEQ multiplex PCR; TCRdb's copy has only in-frame clones and lacks some. The sample yields 1.5 million to 2.5 million clones, roughly 95% seen once. It was CD45RO-negative cells, positively selected for CCR7, that made up naive CD8 cells, with terminally differentiated effector memory CD45RA+ cells excluded. There were only Caucasian adults among the donors, and all lived in Nashville, Tennessee. The data derive from a study of shared clonotypes between healthy human individuals. Turning to the study itself: Researchers assigned three CD4 naive, three CD4 memory, two CD8 naive and one CD8 memory plate to each donor.

Trimming left V 4 bases short and J 0 bases short, with 11 bases between. CDR3 length: 14 amino acids. CDR1 SGHTS and CDR2 YDEGEE come from the germline V gene. Sequenced: naive CD8+ T cells sorted from blood. The sequence was collected from a young man in good health. This sequence joins TRBV5-8 and TRBJ2-7; D not certain. This chain's CDR3 is CASSDLYSSYEQYF. The CDR3 bases are TGTGCCAGCAGCGATCTATACTCCTCCTACGAGCAGTACTTC. The whole variable domain, filled in from reference TRBV5-8 and TRBJ2-7, reads EAGVTQSPTHLIKTRGQQATLRCSPISGHTSVYWYQQALGLGLQFLLWYDEGEERNRGNFPPRFSGRQFPNYSSELNVNALELEDSALYLCASSDLYSSYEQYFGPGTRLTVT.